This TCR beta chain was observed in a study of shared clonotypes between healthy human individuals. Background on the study: Every donor yielded three CD4 naive, three CD4 memory, two CD8 naive and one CD8 memory plate. Study-wide results and limits: Naive subsets usually exceeded memory subsets in estimated richness. Relative to clonotypes present in all four donors, those not shared had lower generation probabilities.

On this clone: Its antigen is not known.

The test was conducted at deep level. Clones were sequenced by immunoSEQ multiplex PCR, and TCRdb holds only the in-frame ones, with some missing. This sample carries 1,400,000 or so clones, roughly 98.5% of them seen once, and the ten largest clones take 0.36%. The source material was naive CD4+ T cells sorted from blood. Subset indicated: CD45RA+ positively selected. This TCR was recovered from a man aged 30 to 45 in good health.

The CDR3 here is CASSQDTTDTQYF. CDR3 sequence (DNA): TGTGCCAGCAGCCAGGACACCACAGATACGCAGTATTTT. The chain carries TRBV7-6 and TRBJ2-3, with a tentative D call TRBD1 (5 bases). CDR3 length: 13 residues. CDR1 and CDR2 from the germline V gene are SGHVS and FNYEAQ. V was cut by 5 bases and J by 2 bases, with 8 bases left in between.